The 27 T cell receptor beta chains below come from one sample, sequenced in a study of T cells in localized non-small cell lung cancer. Sequenced by immunoSEQ multiplex PCR; TCRdb stores in-frame clones only, minus some. The data contain fewer than 25,000 clones, roughly nine tenths of them seen just once; the ten biggest clones take up around 2.9%. Sequenced here: peripheral blood, sampled before any cancer treatment. These receptors all stem from a woman between 40 and 69 years old with stage I lung adenocarcinoma.

The rearrangement uses TRBV5-1 and TRBJ1-1; a weak D match, TRBD1 (5 bases). Trimming left V 4 bases short and J 0 bases short, with 13 bases between. Per the germline V gene, CDR1 is SGHRS and CDR2 is YFSETQ. This CDR3 contains 15 residues. CDR3 in amino acids: CASSIREGMNTEAFF. Here the CDR3 DNA reads TGCGCCAGCAGCATCAGGGAGGGGATGAACACTGAAGCTTTCTTT.

This chain uses TRBV6-6 with TRBJ1-1; no definite D call. In germline, CDR1 is MNHNY, CDR2 SVGAGI (reference sequence). The CDR3 is 14 amino acids. The V end lost 6 bases, the J end lost 2 bases, and 13 bases lay between the germline ends. CDR3 nucleotides: TGTGCCAGCAGCTCCAGGACGGATAACACTGAAGCTTTCTTT. Encoded protein: CASSSRTDNTEAFF.

This CDR3 reads CAFPVLNTGELFF. CDR3 bases: TGTGCCTTTCCGGTCCTGAACACCGGGGAGCTGTTTTTT. The V call is TRBV2, the J call TRBJ2-2; D gene unclear. Germline V CDR1 and CDR2: SNHLY, FYNNEI. Trimming left V 11 bases short and J 1 base short, with 11 bases between. This CDR3 is 13 amino acids long.

V usage is TRBV2 and J usage is TRBJ1-5, with a weak D call TRBD1 (5 bases). V was pared by 6 bases and J by 4 bases, with 10 bases between. The CDR3 spans 13 residues. The germline gives CDR1 SNHLY, CDR2 FYNNEI. CDR3 nucleotides: TGTGCCAGCAGGGGGGTAGGTAATCAGCCCCAGCATTTT. The encoded protein is CASRGVGNQPQHF.

The chain combines TRBV6-1 with TRBJ2-7; D uncertain. In germline, CDR1 is MNHNS, CDR2 SASEGT. The CDR3 has 11 residues. Trimming took 8 bases from V and 4 from J, leaving 9 bases between them. The CDR3 is CASDRLYEQYF. CDR3 coding DNA: TGTGCCAGCGACCGTCTGTACGAGCAGTACTTC.

The rearrangement uses TRBV5-6 and TRBJ2-1; D perhaps matches TRBD2 (6 bases). Germline V lookup: CDR1 SGHDT, CDR2 YYEEEE. This CDR3 comprises 18 residues. Trimming took 0 bases from V and 2 from J, leaving 18 bases between them. The CDR3 is CASSLAVGSLPPYNEQFF. The CDR3 region has the DNA TGTGCCAGCAGCTTGGCGGTCGGGAGCTTACCCCCCTACAATGAGCAGTTCTTC.

The chain combines TRBV6-5 with TRBJ2-5; perhaps TRBD1 as D (7 bases). This CDR3 comprises 14 residues. V lost 7 bases and J 1 base, leaving 13 bases between the germline ends. Germline-derived CDR1 and CDR2 are MNHEY and SVGAGI. Here the CDR3 reads CASTTGDSQETQYF. In DNA, the CDR3 is TGTGCCAGCACCACGGGGGACAGCCAAGAGACCCAGTACTTC.

This CDR3 reads CASSPRGGTNEKLFF. CDR3 bases: TGTGCCAGCTCACCACGCGGGGGGACTAATGAAAAACTGTTTTTT. The chain carries TRBV18 and TRBJ1-4; D is perhaps TRBD1 (5 bases). Trimming removed 1 base from V and 2 bases from J, with 8 bases in between. Germline loops: CDR1 KGHSH, CDR2 LQKENI. This CDR3 spans 15 amino acids.

This clone was observed a single time. V usage is TRBV7-2 and J usage is TRBJ1-3, with D uncertain. Germline V gene lookup returns CDR1 SGHTA and CDR2 FQGNSA. This CDR3 contains 15 residues. V was pared by 5 bases and J by 0 bases, with 11 bases between. For the CDR3, the DNA is TGTGCCAGCAGCCCGGATATTAGCTCTGGAAACACCATATATTTT. It is translated as CASSPDISSGNTIYF.

The chain uses TRBV19 and TRBJ1-6; D is unresolved. This CDR3 is 15 amino acids long. CDR1 and CDR2 from the germline V gene are LNHDA and SQIVND (reference sequence). V was cut by 3 bases and J by 7 bases, with 13 bases left in between. This chain's CDR3 is CASSIGSIGNSPLHF. DNA for the CDR3: TGTGCCAGTAGTATCGGGTCCATCGGCAATTCACCCCTCCACTTT.

V usage is TRBV19 and J usage is TRBJ2-1; the match to TRBD2 covers 11 bases. Germline trimming cut 8 bases from V and 4 bases from J; bases unmatched to any gene: 13. The CDR3 extends over 17 amino acids. CDR1 LNHDA and CDR2 SQIVND come from the germline V gene (reference sequence). This CDR3 is CASSPISGTSGYNEQFF. CDR3 DNA: TGTGCCAGTTCGCCGATTTCCGGGACTAGCGGTTACAATGAGCAGTTCTTC.

Regarding this clone: The junction shows a germline mismatch at one end, possibly a read error. V usage is TRBV5-1 and J usage is TRBJ2-3, with TRBD2 identical over 11 bases. The CDR3 is 17 residues long. Germline V gives CDR1 SGHRS, CDR2 YFSETQ. CDR3 sequence reads: CAGSPGGGLAVTDTQYF. The CDR3 nucleotides are TGCGCCGGCAGCCCAGGAGGGGGACTAGCGGTCACAGATACGCAGTATTTT.

The chain combines TRBV5-6 with TRBJ1-2; 8 positions agree with TRBD1. The CDR3 is 14 amino acids. J was trimmed by 7 bases and V by 4 bases; bases with no gene match: 9. Germline lookup yields CDR1 SGHDT and CDR2 YYEEEE. Here the CDR3 reads CASSPPYGTGGYTF. CDR3 nucleotide sequence: TGTGCCAGCAGCCCACCATACGGGACAGGTGGCTACACCTTC. The variable domain in full, completed from reference TRBV5-6 and TRBJ1-2, reads DAGVTQSPTHLIKTRGQQVTLRCSPKSGHDTVSWYQQALGQGPQFIFQYYEEEERQRGNFPDRFSGHQFPNYSSELNVNALLLGDSALYLCASSPPYGTGGYTFGSGTRLTVV.

The chain recombines TRBV5-4 with TRBJ1-1; no definite D call. Germline assignment: CDR1 SGHNT and CDR2 YYREEE (reference sequence). V shed 0 bases and J shed 0 bases, with 9 bases lying between them. CDR3 size: 15 residues. CDR3 sequence (DNA): TGTGCCAGCAGCTTGGGGCAGCACATGAACACTGAAGCTTTCTTT. Its protein is CASSLGQHMNTEAFF.

The rearrangement links TRBV2 to TRBJ2-1; D is possibly TRBD1 or TRBD2 (5 bases each). CDR1 is SNHLY, CDR2 FYNNEI, per germline. The CDR3 length is 15 residues. Deletions cut 4 bases from V and 6 bases from J, with 16 bases between. CDR3 protein: CASSAGTGYRNEQFF. Here the CDR3 DNA reads TGTGCCAGCAGTGCCGGGACCGGGTATCGCAATGAGCAGTTCTTC. Full variable domain (rest looked up from reference TRBV2 and TRBJ2-1): EPEVTQTPSHQVTQMGQEVILRCVPISNHLYFYWYRQILGQKVEFLVSFYNNEISEKSEIFDDQFSVERPDGSNFTLKIRSTKLEDSAMYFCASSAGTGYRNEQFFGPGTRLTVL.

This chain's CDR3 is CASREREETQYF. DNA of the CDR3: TGCGCCAGCAGAGAAAGGGAAGAGACCCAGTACTTC. This chain connects TRBV10-2 to TRBJ2-5; D gene uncertain. The V end lost 6 bases, the J end lost 3 bases, and 8 bases lay between the germline ends. This CDR3 contains 12 residues. Germline V gene sequence: CDR1 WSHSY, CDR2 SAAADI.

The rearrangement joins TRBV6-5 to TRBJ2-5; D is possibly TRBD1 (5 bases). From germline, CDR1 is MNHEY and CDR2 SVGAGI. The V end was cut by 0 bases, the J end by 1 base, with 12 bases between. The CDR3 loop spans 16 amino acids. CDR3 in DNA: TGTGCCAGCAGTTACTCGGGGCGGTACCCCCAAGAGACCCAGTACTTC. It specifies CASSYSGRYPQETQYF.

The chain uses TRBV19 and TRBJ1-2; unclear D gene. Trimming pared 5 bases from V and 7 bases from J, leaving 20 bases between. Germline values: CDR1 LNHDA, CDR2 SQIVND (reference sequence). The CDR3 sequence is 15 residues long. CDR3 in amino acids: CASSPGGPPSGGYTF. CDR3 DNA sequence: TGTGCCAGTAGTCCCGGTGGGCCGCCCTCGGGTGGCTACACCTTC.

V is TRBV2 and J is TRBJ2-7; D not certain. Looked up from germline, CDR1 is SNHLY and CDR2 is FYNNEI. The CDR3 extends over 13 amino acids. Trimming removed 6 bases at V and 2 bases at J, with 11 bases between. The CDR3 is CASREQTPYEQYF. The CDR3 nucleotides are TGTGCCAGCAGGGAACAGACTCCCTACGAGCAGTACTTC.

V and J are TRBV19 and TRBJ1-2; unclear D gene. V shed 3 bases and J shed 4 bases, with 12 bases lying between them. This CDR3 is 14 amino acids long. Germline assignment: CDR1 LNHDA and CDR2 SQIVND (reference sequence). Here the CDR3 reads CASSMGSRGYGYTF. Here the CDR3 DNA reads TGTGCCAGTAGTATGGGGTCTCGGGGCTATGGCTACACCTTC.

J is TRBJ2-1 and V is TRBV13, with D hard to call. The germline V gene has CDR1 PRHDT and CDR2 FYEKMQ (reference sequence). V shed 5 bases and J shed 6 bases, with 14 bases lying between them. The CDR3 runs to 14 residues. CDR3 sequence (DNA): TGTGCCAGCAGCCCTTCTGGCCTAGGCAATGAGCAGTTCTTC. It codes for CASSPSGLGNEQFF. Using reference TRBV13 and TRBJ2-1 for the parts outside the CDR3, the full variable domain is AAGVIQSPRHLIKEKRETATLKCYPIPRHDTVYWYQQGPGQDPQFLISFYEKMQSDKGSIPDRFSAQQFSDYHSELNMSSLELGDSALYFCASSPSGLGNEQFFGPGTRLTVL.

The chain combines TRBV7-3 with TRBJ2-1; 11 positions agree with TRBD2. The V gene end was trimmed by 5 bases and the J gene end by 3 bases; junction bases not matched to a gene: 6. Per germline, CDR1 SGHTA and CDR2 FQGTGA. This CDR3 has 16 residues. CDR3 DNA sequence: TGTGCCAGCAGCCCAATAGCGGGGGGGATCTACAATGAGCAGTTCTTC. The encoded protein is CASSPIAGGIYNEQFF.

The chain links TRBV18 to TRBJ1-3; D remains ambiguous. The CDR3 is made up of 15 amino acids. CDR1 is KGHSH, CDR2 LQKENI, per germline. The V gene lost 2 bases and the J gene lost 2 bases, with 10 bases spanning the gap. In DNA, the CDR3 is TGTGCCAGCTCACCAAGGACCGACCCTGGAAACACCATATATTTT. Translated, it gives CASSPRTDPGNTIYF.

This chain links TRBV27 with TRBJ1-2, with TRBD1 matching 10 bases. The CDR3 runs to 15 residues. V shed 5 bases and J 3 bases; nucleotides not matched to a gene: 6. The germline V gene has CDR1 MNHEY and CDR2 SMNVEV (reference sequence). CDR3 in DNA: TGTGCCAGCAGTCGCCGGGACAGGGGATACTATGGCTACACCTTC. It encodes CASSRRDRGYYGYTF.

The chain couples TRBV10-3 to TRBJ2-2; 8 nucleotides line up with TRBD2. Germline V lookup: CDR1 ENHRY, CDR2 SYGVKD. The CDR3 has 15 amino acids. After removal of 4 bases from V and 5 bases from J, the junction contained 6 bases not matched to a gene. CDR3 in DNA: TGTGCCATCAGTGGACGGGAGGGGGAAACCGGGGAGCTGTTTTTT. Protein product: CAISGREGETGELFF.

The chain recombines TRBV6-5 with TRBJ2-1, with D hard to call. Looked up from germline, CDR1 is MNHEY and CDR2 is SVGAGI. This CDR3 is 13 amino acids long. Trimming cost V 6 bases and J 10 bases, with 16 bases left between them. The CDR3 bases are TGTGCCAGCAGCCAAGGGTCGGATCGAGAGCAGTTCTTC. It is translated as CASSQGSDREQFF.

This clone was counted once. This chain connects TRBV6-1 to TRBJ2-7, with 8 bases matching TRBD2. The V gene end was trimmed by 6 bases and the J gene end by 4 bases; junction bases not matched to a gene: 5. The germline gives CDR1 MNHNS, CDR2 SASEGT. The CDR3 length is 13 residues. The CDR3 reads CASRLAEPYEQYF. In nucleotides, the CDR3 is TGTGCCAGCAGACTAGCGGAGCCTTACGAGCAGTACTTC.